This is a list of T cell receptor beta chains from one sample in a study of blood T cell repertoires in COVID-19. The table came from immunoSEQ multiplex PCR; TCRdb's copy has only in-frame clones and leaves some out. The sample contains approximately 31,000 clones, roughly nine tenths of which appear only once. Sequencing used peripheral blood. These receptors all stem from a man aged 55 to 70 with acute or convalescent COVID-19. CDR3s include the opening cysteine and the closing phenylalanine or tryptophan. The D gene is left open where the match is weak. Size values are once, few and many counts, or a class for expanded clones, and some rows have none.

V gene: TRBV23-1
J gene: TRBJ1-1
clone size: NA
CDR3 length: 14
D gene: NA
CDR3 protein: CASSQSAQNTEAFF
CDR3 DNA: TGCGCCAGCAGTCAATCGGCTCAGAACACTGAAGCTTTCTTT

V gene: TRBV13
J gene: TRBJ2-1
clone size: NA
CDR3 length: 21
D gene: TRBD2
CDR3 protein: CASSLEWQGRRIGRVYNEQFF
CDR3 DNA: TGTGCCAGCAGCTTAGAGTGGCAGGGGCGCAGAATCGGGAGGGTATACAATGAGCAGTTCTTC

V gene: TRBV4-2
J gene: TRBJ2-3
clone size: NA
CDR3 length: 16
D gene: NA
CDR3 protein: CASSQDQASGTDTQYF
CDR3 DNA: TGTGCCAGCAGCCAAGATCAGGCTAGCGGCACAGATACGCAGTATTTT

V gene: TRBV19
J gene: TRBJ1-1
clone size: NA
CDR3 length: 12
D gene: NA
CDR3 protein: CASSRGDTEAFF
CDR3 DNA: TGTGCCAGTAGTCGGGGGGACACTGAAGCTTTCTTT

V gene: TRBV30
J gene: TRBJ1-3
clone size: NA
CDR3 length: 12
D gene: NA
CDR3 protein: CAWKKTGNTIYF
CDR3 DNA: TGTGCCTGGAAAAAGACAGGAAACACCATATATTTT

V gene: TRBV7-9
J gene: TRBJ2-1
clone size: NA
CDR3 length: 16
D gene: NA
CDR3 protein: CASSLYSSVSYNEQFF
CDR3 DNA: TGTGCCAGCAGCTTATATAGCTCGGTCTCCTACAATGAGCAGTTCTTC

V gene: TRBV14
J gene: TRBJ1-2
clone size: NA
CDR3 length: 13
D gene: NA
CDR3 protein: CASSHGTLYGYTF
CDR3 DNA: TGTGCCAGCAGCCATGGGACACTCTATGGCTACACCTTC

V gene: TRBV10-3
J gene: TRBJ2-1
clone size: NA
CDR3 length: 14
D gene: NA
CDR3 protein: CAISIGGAYNEQFF
CDR3 DNA: TGTGCCATCAGTATCGGGGGAGCCTACAATGAGCAGTTCTTC

V gene: TRBV9
J gene: TRBJ1-2
clone size: NA
CDR3 length: 14
D gene: TRBD1
CDR3 protein: CASSALTGDYGYTF
CDR3 DNA: TGTGCCAGCAGCGCCCTGACAGGGGACTATGGCTACACCTTC

V gene: TRBV18
J gene: TRBJ1-4
clone size: NA
CDR3 length: 14
D gene: NA
CDR3 protein: CASSPRGEEEKLFF
CDR3 DNA: TGTGCCAGCTCACCAAGAGGGGAGGAGGAAAAACTGTTTTTT

V gene: TRBV27
J gene: TRBJ1-1
clone size: NA
CDR3 length: 15
D gene: NA
CDR3 protein: CASSLHETVNTEAFF
CDR3 DNA: TGTGCCAGCAGTTTACACGAGACAGTGAACACTGAAGCTTTCTTT

V gene: TRBV4-2
J gene: TRBJ2-3
clone size: NA
CDR3 length: 16
D gene: TRBD2
CDR3 protein: CASSPLAGAGTDTQYF
CDR3 DNA: TGTGCCAGCAGCCCCCTAGCGGGAGCCGGCACAGATACGCAGTATTTT

V gene: TRBV6-4
J gene: TRBJ2-2
clone size: NA
CDR3 length: 12
D gene: TRBD1
CDR3 protein: CASRTGSGELFF
CDR3 DNA: TGTGCCAGCAGGACAGGGTCCGGGGAGCTGTTTTTT

V gene: TRBV7-2
J gene: TRBJ2-7
clone size: NA
CDR3 length: 19
D gene: TRBD1
CDR3 protein: CASSLVPPGQGSLPYEQYF
CDR3 DNA: TGTGCCAGCAGCTTAGTGCCCCCGGGACAGGGGTCCCTACCCTACGAGCAGTACTTC

V gene: TRBV24-1
J gene: TRBJ2-2
clone size: few
CDR3 length: 14
D gene: NA
CDR3 protein: CATSDPRLAGELFF
CDR3 DNA: TGTGCCACCAGTGATCCTCGACTAGCCGGGGAGCTGTTTTTT

V gene: TRBV5-8
J gene: TRBJ2-1
clone size: NA
CDR3 length: 16
D gene: TRBD2
CDR3 protein: CASSLGLAASYNEQFF
CDR3 DNA: TGTGCCAGCAGCTTGGGTCTAGCGGCCAGCTACAATGAGCAGTTCTTC

V gene: TRBV4-2
J gene: TRBJ2-7
clone size: NA
CDR3 length: 15
D gene: TRBD1
CDR3 protein: CASSQAGTGTYEQYF
CDR3 DNA: TGTGCCAGCAGCCAAGCCGGGACAGGGACCTACGAGCAGTATTTC

V gene: TRBV15
J gene: TRBJ2-4
clone size: NA
CDR3 length: 12
D gene: NA
CDR3 protein: CATSRDATGGYF
CDR3 DNA: TGTGCCACCAGCAGAGATGCGACCGGCGGGTACTTC

V gene: TRBV11-3
J gene: TRBJ2-7
clone size: NA
CDR3 length: 19
D gene: TRBD2
CDR3 protein: CASSLDSFLAGGSSYEQYF
CDR3 DNA: TGTGCCAGCAGCTTAGACTCTTTCCTAGCGGGAGGGTCCAGCTACGAGCAGTACTTC

V gene: TRBV7-9
J gene: TRBJ2-7
clone size: NA
CDR3 length: 15
D gene: TRBD1
CDR3 protein: CASSLLARTGNEQYF
CDR3 DNA: TGTGCCAGCAGCTTACTAGCCAGGACAGGGAACGAGCAGTACTTC

V gene: TRBV12-3/TRBV12-4
J gene: TRBJ1-6
clone size: few
CDR3 length: 13
D gene: NA
CDR3 protein: CASRPGDHSPLHF
CDR3 DNA: TGTGCCAGCAGGCCAGGGGACCATTCACCCCTCCACTTT

V gene: TRBV19
J gene: TRBJ1-3
clone size: NA
CDR3 length: 17
D gene: TRBD1
CDR3 protein: CASSMGTGARSGNTIYF
CDR3 DNA: TGTGCCAGTAGTATGGGGACAGGGGCCCGCTCTGGAAACACCATATATTTT

V gene: TRBV15
J gene: TRBJ2-1
clone size: NA
CDR3 length: 16
D gene: TRBD1
CDR3 protein: CATSRGDRISLNEQFF
CDR3 DNA: TGTGCCACCAGCAGAGGGGACAGGATTTCCCTCAATGAGCAGTTCTTC

V gene: TRBV7-9
J gene: TRBJ2-1
clone size: once
CDR3 length: 15
D gene: NA
CDR3 protein: CASSLVRSSYNEQFF
CDR3 DNA: TGTGCCAGCAGCTTAGTTCGGAGCTCCTACAATGAGCAGTTCTTC

V gene: TRBV11-2
J gene: TRBJ2-3
clone size: NA
CDR3 length: 15
D gene: TRBD1
CDR3 protein: CASSYNRGSTDTQYF
CDR3 DNA: TGTGCCAGCAGCTACAACAGGGGGAGCACAGATACGCAGTATTTT

V gene: TRBV7-6
J gene: TRBJ2-7
clone size: NA
CDR3 length: 18
D gene: TRBD1
CDR3 protein: CASSLKGRDRGLSYEQYF
CDR3 DNA: TGTGCCAGCAGCTTAAAGGGGCGGGACAGGGGTCTCTCCTACGAGCAGTACTTC

V gene: TRBV5-6
J gene: TRBJ1-1
clone size: NA
CDR3 length: 14
D gene: NA
CDR3 protein: CASSLVGMNTEAFF
CDR3 DNA: TGTGCCAGCAGCTTGGTCGGGATGAACACTGAAGCTTTCTTT

V gene: TRBV19
J gene: TRBJ1-1
clone size: NA
CDR3 length: 13
D gene: NA
CDR3 protein: CATTQGLWTEAFF
CDR3 DNA: TGTGCCACCACCCAGGGGCTTTGGACTGAAGCTTTCTTT

V gene: TRBV7-9
J gene: TRBJ1-4
clone size: NA
CDR3 length: 17
D gene: TRBD1
CDR3 protein: CASSRPGTGSLNEKLFF
CDR3 DNA: TGTGCCAGCAGCCGTCCCGGGACAGGGAGCCTTAATGAAAAACTGTTTTTT

V gene: TRBV27
J gene: TRBJ1-1
clone size: NA
CDR3 length: 18
D gene: NA
CDR3 protein: CASSSLLRQKRVNTEAFF
CDR3 DNA: TGTGCCAGCAGTTCCCTTCTAAGACAGAAGCGTGTGAACACTGAAGCTTTCTTT

V gene: TRBV3-1/TRBV3-2
J gene: TRBJ2-5
clone size: NA
CDR3 length: 16
D gene: NA
CDR3 protein: CASSQGLRRVEETQYF
CDR3 DNA: TGTGCCAGCAGCCAAGGGTTGCGGCGGGTCGAAGAGACCCAGTACTTC

V gene: TRBV27
J gene: TRBJ2-1
clone size: NA
CDR3 length: 14
D gene: TRBD2
CDR3 protein: CASILREGWDEQFF
CDR3 DNA: TGTGCCAGCATTTTGCGGGAGGGCTGGGATGAGCAGTTCTTC

V gene: TRBV27
J gene: TRBJ2-3
clone size: NA
CDR3 length: 15
D gene: TRBD1
CDR3 protein: CASSSGQGEADTQYF
CDR3 DNA: TGTGCCAGCAGTTCCGGACAGGGTGAGGCAGATACGCAGTATTTT

V gene: TRBV6-5
J gene: TRBJ1-1
clone size: NA
CDR3 length: 14
D gene: NA
CDR3 protein: CASSLGGTFGEAFF
CDR3 DNA: TGTGCCAGCAGTCTCGGGGGGACATTTGGCGAAGCTTTCTTT

V gene: TRBV6-5
J gene: TRBJ2-1
clone size: NA
CDR3 length: 12
D gene: TRBD1
CDR3 protein: CASSRSTGLEFF
CDR3 DNA: TGTGCCAGCAGTAGATCGACAGGGCTAGAGTTCTTC

V gene: TRBV6-5
J gene: TRBJ1-3
clone size: NA
CDR3 length: 14
D gene: NA
CDR3 protein: CASSPSGSGNTIYF
CDR3 DNA: TGTGCCAGCAGTCCTAGTGGATCTGGAAACACCATATATTTT

V gene: TRBV4-3
J gene: TRBJ1-1
clone size: NA
CDR3 length: 15
D gene: NA
CDR3 protein: CASSPSVGGHTEAFF
CDR3 DNA: TGCGCCAGCAGCCCTTCGGTGGGGGGGCACACTGAAGCTTTCTTT

V gene: TRBV7-9
J gene: TRBJ1-2
clone size: NA
CDR3 length: 12
D gene: NA
CDR3 protein: CASSLGIDGYTF
CDR3 DNA: TGTGCCAGCAGCCTTGGTATAGATGGCTACACCTTC

V gene: TRBV5-1
J gene: TRBJ1-1
clone size: NA
CDR3 length: 15
D gene: TRBD1
CDR3 protein: CASSPVVSAGGRGVF
CDR3 DNA: TGCGCCAGCAGCCCTGTAGTGTCGGCAGGGGGGCGAGGGGTCTTT

V gene: TRBV4-1
J gene: TRBJ2-3
clone size: NA
CDR3 length: 15
D gene: NA
CDR3 protein: CASSQEQGGGDTQYF
CDR3 DNA: TGCGCCAGCAGCCAAGAACAGGGCGGGGGAGATACGCAGTATTTT

V gene: TRBV4-1
J gene: TRBJ2-1
clone size: NA
CDR3 length: 18
D gene: TRBD2
CDR3 protein: CASSQDAREGTEYNEQFF
CDR3 DNA: TGCGCCAGCAGCCAAGATGCCCGGGAGGGAACCGAATACAATGAGCAGTTCTTC

V gene: TRBV19
J gene: TRBJ2-5
clone size: few
CDR3 length: 14
D gene: TRBD1
CDR3 protein: CASRGQGVQETQYF
CDR3 DNA: TGTGCCAGCCGAGGACAGGGGGTGCAAGAGACCCAGTACTTC

V gene: TRBV27
J gene: TRBJ1-2
clone size: NA
CDR3 length: 14
D gene: NA
CDR3 protein: CASSLSGRSYGYTF
CDR3 DNA: TGTGCCAGCAGTTTATCGGGCAGGTCCTATGGCTACACCTTC

V gene: TRBV5-4
J gene: TRBJ2-1
clone size: NA
CDR3 length: 12
D gene: NA
CDR3 protein: CASSLGLNEQFF
CDR3 DNA: TGTGCCAGCAGCTTGGGGCTCAATGAGCAGTTCTTC

V gene: TRBV29-1
J gene: TRBJ2-7
clone size: NA
CDR3 length: 13
D gene: TRBD1
CDR3 protein: CSVAGQGNYEQYF
CDR3 DNA: TGCAGCGTTGCGGGACAGGGTAACTACGAGCAGTACTTC

V gene: TRBV18
J gene: TRBJ2-3
clone size: NA
CDR3 length: 12
D gene: NA
CDR3 protein: CASSPSTDTQYF
CDR3 DNA: TGTGCCAGCTCACCCTCCACAGATACGCAGTATTTT

V gene: TRBV19
J gene: TRBJ1-4
clone size: NA
CDR3 length: 19
D gene: TRBD1
CDR3 protein: CASSRDRGRRAAGMGRLFF
CDR3 DNA: TGTGCCAGTAGTCGGGACAGGGGAAGGCGAGCGGCCGGGATGGGTAGACTGTTTTTT

V gene: TRBV28
J gene: TRBJ1-1
clone size: NA
CDR3 length: 15
D gene: TRBD1
CDR3 protein: CASSLRGTANTEAFF
CDR3 DNA: TGTGCCAGCAGTTTAAGGGGGACAGCAAACACTGAAGCTTTCTTT